This T cell receptor (beta chain) is from a study of T cells in Graves' hyperthyroidism and ophthalmopathy. Amplified TCR beta CDR3 regions came from RNA transcripts. TCR CDR3 underwent first-round RT-PCR with the HTBI primer set. One entry per CDR3 protein, called by TCRdb with MiXCR from the multiplex PCR reads. Altogether about 530,000 distinct CDR3 sequences are present, about a sixth being singletons, with the ten largest covering 15% to 20%. Details on this clonotype: Its antigen is unidentified.

Ophthalmopathy in the patients scored at least 3 on Clinical Activity Score and at least 4 on NOSPECS grade, lasting under 3 months. The study excluded patients with uncontrolled infection, other autoimmune disease, pregnancy or lactation. General study points: Most thyroid clonotypes expanded above 0.001 were also detected in blood. Ophthalmopathy prediction by the model preceded onset by a median about 6 months.

Per the germline V gene, CDR1 is MGHRA and CDR2 is YSYEKL. The CDR3 sequence is 12 residues long. Trimming took off 1 base at V and 12 bases at J, with 10 bases between the two ends. The material sequenced was blood. This chain connects TRBV4-1 to TRBJ1-5, with no clear D. The TCR originated in a woman under 30 with Graves' ophthalmopathy. CDR3 nucleotide sequence: TGCGCCAGCAGCCAAGGTCTGGAGGTCCAGCATTTT. As protein: CASSQGLEVQHF.